Each of the 2 T cell receptor beta chains below was sequenced from the same sample in a study of T cell responses to AZD1222 COVID-19 vaccine. TCRdb's table, derived via immunoSEQ multiplex PCR, lists solely in-frame clones and lacks some. The sample shows around 150,000 clones, around 90% of them seen only once. The sample here was peripheral blood, taken on day 0 of AZD1222 vaccination. These receptors were taken from an adult in good health.

The rearrangement joins TRBV19 to TRBJ2-7, with D possibly being TRBD2 (5 bases). This CDR3 has 14 residues. The germline V gene has CDR1 LNHDA and CDR2 SQIVND (reference sequence). The germline V and J ends were trimmed by 1 base and 5 bases, with 12 bases remaining between them. In DNA, the CDR3 is TGTGCCAGTAGTATAGGGAGGCGCAGAGACGAGCAGTACTTC. It is translated as CASSIGRRRDEQYF.

For the CDR3, the DNA is TGTGCCAGCAGCTTAGGCAGGATTAGCTCCTACGAGCAGTACTTC. Its protein product is CASSLGRISSYEQYF. The chain has TRBV5-4 and TRBJ2-7; D unresolved. Germline values: CDR1 SGHNT, CDR2 YYREEE (reference sequence). The CDR3 runs to 15 residues. V was trimmed by 2 bases and J by 0 bases, leaving 12 bases between them.